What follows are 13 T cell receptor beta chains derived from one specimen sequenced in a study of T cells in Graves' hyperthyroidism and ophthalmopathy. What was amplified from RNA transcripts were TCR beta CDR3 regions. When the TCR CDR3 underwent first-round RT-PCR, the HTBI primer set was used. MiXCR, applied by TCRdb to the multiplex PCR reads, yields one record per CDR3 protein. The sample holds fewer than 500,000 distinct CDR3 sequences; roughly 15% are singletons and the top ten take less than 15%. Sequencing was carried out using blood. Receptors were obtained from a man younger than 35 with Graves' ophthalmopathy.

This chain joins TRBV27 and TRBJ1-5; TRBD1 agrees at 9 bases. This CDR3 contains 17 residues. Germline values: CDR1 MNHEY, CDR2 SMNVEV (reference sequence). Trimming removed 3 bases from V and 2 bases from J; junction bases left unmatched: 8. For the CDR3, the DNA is TGTGCCAGCAGTTTTTGGACAGGGGTAGGTGGCAATCAGCCCCAGCATTTT. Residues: CASSFWTGVGGNQPQHF.

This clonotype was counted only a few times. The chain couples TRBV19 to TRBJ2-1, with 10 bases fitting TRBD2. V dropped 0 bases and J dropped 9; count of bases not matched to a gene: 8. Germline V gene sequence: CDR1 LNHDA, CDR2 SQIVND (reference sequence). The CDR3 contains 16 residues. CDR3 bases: TGTGCCAGTAGTATAGAGAGCGGGAGGGCCCTCAGTGAGCAGTTCTTC. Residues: CASSIESGRALSEQFF.

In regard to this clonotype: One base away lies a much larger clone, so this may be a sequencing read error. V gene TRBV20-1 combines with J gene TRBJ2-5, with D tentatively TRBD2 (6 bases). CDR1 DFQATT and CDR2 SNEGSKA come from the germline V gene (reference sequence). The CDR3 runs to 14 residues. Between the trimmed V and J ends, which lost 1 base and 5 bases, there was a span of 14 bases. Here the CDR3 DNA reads TGCAGTGCTAGAGTGCGGCGGGGCCGTGAGACCCAGTACTTC. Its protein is CSARVRRGRETQYF.

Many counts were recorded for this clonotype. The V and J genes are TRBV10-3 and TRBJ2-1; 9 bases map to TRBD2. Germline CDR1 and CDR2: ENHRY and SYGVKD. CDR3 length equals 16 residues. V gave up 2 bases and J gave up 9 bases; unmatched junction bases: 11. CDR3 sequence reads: CAISERDGTSSLEQFF. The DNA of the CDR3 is TGTGCCATCAGTGAGAGAGACGGGACTAGCAGTCTTGAGCAGTTCTTC.

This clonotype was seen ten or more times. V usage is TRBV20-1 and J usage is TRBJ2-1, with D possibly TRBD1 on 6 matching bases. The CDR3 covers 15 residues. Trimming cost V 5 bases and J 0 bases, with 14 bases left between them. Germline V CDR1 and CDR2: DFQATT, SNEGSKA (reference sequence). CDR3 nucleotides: TGCAGTGCTCAGGACTTCAGGGGCTCCTACAATGAGCAGTTCTTC. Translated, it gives CSAQDFRGSYNEQFF.

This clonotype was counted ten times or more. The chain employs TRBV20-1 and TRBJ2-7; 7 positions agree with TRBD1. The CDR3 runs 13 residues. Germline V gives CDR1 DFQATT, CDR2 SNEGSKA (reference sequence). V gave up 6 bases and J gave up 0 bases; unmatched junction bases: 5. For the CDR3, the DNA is TGCAGTGCAGACCAGGGGGTCTCCTACGAGCAGTACTTC. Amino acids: CSADQGVSYEQYF.

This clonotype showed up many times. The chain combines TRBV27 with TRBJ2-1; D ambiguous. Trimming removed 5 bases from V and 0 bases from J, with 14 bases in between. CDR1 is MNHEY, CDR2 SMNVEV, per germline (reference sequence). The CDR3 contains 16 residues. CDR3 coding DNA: TGTGCCAGCAGTCAAGGAGCCACCCCCTCCTACAATGAGCAGTTCTTC. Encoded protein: CASSQGATPSYNEQFF.

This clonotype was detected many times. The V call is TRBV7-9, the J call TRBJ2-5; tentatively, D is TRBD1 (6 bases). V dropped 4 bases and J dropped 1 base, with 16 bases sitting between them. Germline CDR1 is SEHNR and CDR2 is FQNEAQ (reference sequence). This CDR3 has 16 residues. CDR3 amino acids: CASSYRVGPTQETQYF. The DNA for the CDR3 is TGTGCCAGCAGCTACAGGGTTGGCCCCACCCAAGAGACCCAGTACTTC.

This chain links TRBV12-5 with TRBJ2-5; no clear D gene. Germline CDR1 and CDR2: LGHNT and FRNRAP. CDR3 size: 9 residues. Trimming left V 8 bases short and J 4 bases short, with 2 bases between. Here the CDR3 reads CASSETQYF. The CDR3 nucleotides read TGTGCTAGTTCAGAGACCCAGTACTTC.

CDR3 residues: CASSSLAPEKLFF. CDR3 bases: TGTGCCAGCAGTTCCCTGGCGCCCGAAAAACTGTTTTTT. The chain recombines TRBV28 with TRBJ1-4; no clear D gene. The CDR3 contains 13 residues. Germline V lookup: CDR1 MDHEN, CDR2 SYDVKM. V was clipped by 4 bases and J by 8 bases, with 11 bases between them.

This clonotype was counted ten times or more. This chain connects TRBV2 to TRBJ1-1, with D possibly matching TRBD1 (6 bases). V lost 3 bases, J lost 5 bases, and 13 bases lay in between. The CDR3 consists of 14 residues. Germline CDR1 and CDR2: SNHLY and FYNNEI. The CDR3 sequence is CASSDIGGGTEAFF. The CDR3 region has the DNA TGTGCCAGCAGTGATATAGGGGGGGGGACTGAAGCTTTCTTT. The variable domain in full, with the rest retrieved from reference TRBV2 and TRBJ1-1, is EPEVTQTPSHQVTQMGQEVILRCVPISNHLYFYWYRQILGQKVEFLVSFYNNEISEKSEIFDDQFSVERPDGSNFTLKIRSTKLEDSAMYFCASSDIGGGTEAFFGQGTRLTVV.

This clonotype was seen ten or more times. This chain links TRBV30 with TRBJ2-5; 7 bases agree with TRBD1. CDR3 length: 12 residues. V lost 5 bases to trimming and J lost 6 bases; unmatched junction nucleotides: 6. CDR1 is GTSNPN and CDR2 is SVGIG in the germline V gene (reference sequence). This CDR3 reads CAWSDRVKTQYF. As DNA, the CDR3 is TGTGCCTGGTCCGACAGGGTAAAGACCCAGTACTTC.

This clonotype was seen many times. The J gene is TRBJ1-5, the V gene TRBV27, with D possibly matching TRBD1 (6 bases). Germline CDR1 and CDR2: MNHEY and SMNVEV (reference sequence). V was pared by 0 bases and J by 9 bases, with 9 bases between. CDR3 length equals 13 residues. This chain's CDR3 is CASSLSQGGPQHF. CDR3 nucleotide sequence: TGTGCCAGCAGTTTATCCCAAGGGGGGCCCCAGCATTTT.